This TCR beta chain derives from a study of breast tumors, draining lymph nodes, adjacent tissues. Notes on the study in general: Compared with basal-like, luminal-like tumors shared significantly more repertoire with nontumor tissue.

TCRdb redid the calling of the multiplex PCR reads with MiXCR, one entry per CDR3 protein. Of around 130,000 distinct CDR3 sequences in the sample, over 20% were seen once. This clonotype has a count of ten or more. The target antigen is unknown. Axillary draining lymph nodes of breast cancer patients supplied the node samples. The sequencing input was axillary lymph node tissue. This TCR was recovered from a female donor with breast cancer. Some clones in this sample may be carry-over from other donors' samples.

Here the CDR3 DNA reads TGTGCCAGCAGCTCCGTACAGGGGAACTATGGCTACACCTTC. Translated, it gives CASSSVQGNYGYTF. This sequence joins TRBV7-8 and TRBJ1-2, with 7 positions matching TRBD1. The length of the CDR3 is 14 residues. Per the germline V gene, CDR1 is SGHVS and CDR2 is FQNEAQ. J was trimmed by 2 bases and V by 4 bases; bases with no gene match: 4.